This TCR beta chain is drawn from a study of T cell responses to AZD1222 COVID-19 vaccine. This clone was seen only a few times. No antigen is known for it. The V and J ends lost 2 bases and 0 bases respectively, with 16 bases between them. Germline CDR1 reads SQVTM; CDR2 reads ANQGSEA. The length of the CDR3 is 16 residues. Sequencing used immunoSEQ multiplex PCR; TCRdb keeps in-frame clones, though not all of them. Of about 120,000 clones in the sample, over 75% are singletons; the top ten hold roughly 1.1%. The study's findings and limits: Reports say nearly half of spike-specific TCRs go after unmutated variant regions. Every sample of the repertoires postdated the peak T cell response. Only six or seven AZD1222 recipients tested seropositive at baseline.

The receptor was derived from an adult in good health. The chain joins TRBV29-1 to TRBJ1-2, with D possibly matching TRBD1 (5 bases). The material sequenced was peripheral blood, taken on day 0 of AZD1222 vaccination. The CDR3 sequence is CSVEIVGARTNYGYTF. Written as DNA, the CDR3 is TGCAGCGTTGAAATTGTTGGGGCCCGTACTAACTATGGCTACACCTTC.